The source of this TCR beta chain is a study of T cell changes during pregnancy in multiple sclerosis (dated by TCRdb to the late 2010s). Regarding the research as a whole: The study examined how the T cell repertoire changed over the course of pregnancy in women with multiple sclerosis.

Its CDR3 holds 15 amino acids, cysteine through phenylalanine. Kept here is only the CDR3 DNA, which spans 45 bases and is read in frame from base 1. V lost 1 base and J lost 2 bases, and the count of bases not matched to a germline gene is 2. CDR1 and CDR2, looked up from the germline V gene (reference sequence), are LNHDA and SQIVND. As for this clone: Its specific antigen is unknown. It has no much larger one-base neighbor in the sample; base qualities were not kept.

Library prep was done by the immunoSEQ multiplex PCR assay. The immuneACCESS repertoire file appears here via TCRdb, limited to in-frame rearrangements. These files lack a portion of the clones; in checked studies, under half of the deficit traces to unresolved V genes, and the cause of the others is not known. This sample has some 97,000 clones in its table, and 92% of those were observed once. Of the sample, less than 2.5% is held by the ten largest clones. Material: peripheral blood, obtained after pregnancy. This TCR came from a female donor with multiple sclerosis, enrolled in a pregnancy study. The chain was built from TRBV19 and TRBJ2-7; the junction holds 10 bases that match TRBD1. The nucleotide sequence is given as TGTGCCAGTAGTATAGCAGACAGGGGGCCCTACGAGCAGTACTTC. It translates to CASSIADRGPYEQYF.